This TCR beta chain originates from a study of T cells after yellow fever vaccination. The study's findings and limits: Weaker in magnitude, the secondary response showed a faster peak on day 5 versus 15. Most primary-vaccination clones recurred post-booster (approximately 96% CD4, more than 85% CD8).

A few counts support this clonotype. What it binds is not known. As TCR cDNA was made by 5'RACE template switching, a universal primer site and UMIs were added. TCRdb analysed the 5' RACE reads with MiXCR anew, one entry per CDR3 protein. The table lists 400,000 or so distinct CDR3 sequences, about 6.2% of them singletons. CDR1 is SGHAT and CDR2 is FQNNGV in the germline V gene. The CDR3 sequence is 14 residues long. Trimming at V came to 5 bases and at J to 6 bases, leaving 9 bases not matched to a gene. V and J are TRBV11-2 and TRBJ2-7; 8 bases are a match to TRBD1. The sequences come from PBMCs, collected 5 days after the yellow fever booster vaccination. This TCR was recovered from a man younger than 45 who received the YFV17D yellow fever vaccine. DNA of the CDR3: TGTGCCAGCAGCCCCCTGACAGGGGTGCGCGAGCAGTACTTC. Amino acid sequence: CASSPLTGVREQYF. Full variable domain (rest looked up from reference TRBV11-2 and TRBJ2-7): EAGVAQSPRYKIIEKRQSVAFWCNPISGHATLYWYQQILGQGPKLLIQFQNNGVVDDSQLPKDRFSAERLKGVDSTLKIQPAKLEDSAVYLCASSPLTGVREQYFGPGTRLTVT.